Shown below are 30 T cell receptor beta chains from a single sample sequenced in a study of T-cell reconstitution after alpha-beta-depleted transplantation in children. Unique molecular identifiers were incorporated when the TCRbeta library was constructed. Each CDR3 protein gets one entry after TCRdb re-called the PCR reads with MiXCR. Of 580,000 or so distinct CDR3 sequences in the sample, 23% are singletons; the top ten hold approximately 14%. Specimen: PBMCs, mostly from graft donor cells, collected 360 days after TCRalphabeta/CD19-depleted stem cell transplant. The receptors originated from a boy less than two years old who had a stem cell transplant for acute myeloid leukemia, so the T cells may come from the graft donor.

This chain uses TRBV5-8 with TRBJ2-5; TRBD1 might be the D (5 bases). Germline V CDR1 and CDR2: SGHTS, YDEGEE. The CDR3 covers 14 residues. The V end was cut by 3 bases, the J end by 5 bases, with 14 bases between. The CDR3 protein is CASSWKGNGETQYF. CDR3 in DNA: TGTGCCAGCAGCTGGAAGGGGAATGGGGAGACCCAGTACTTC.

The rearrangement links TRBV20-1 to TRBJ2-3, with D unclear. V was clipped by 1 base and J by 11 bases, with 13 bases between them. Germline V gene lookup returns CDR1 DFQATT and CDR2 SNEGSKA (reference sequence). The CDR3 is 12 amino acids. CDR3 nucleotide sequence: TGCAGTGCTAGAGTCCCGAGGCACATGCAGTATTTT. Encoded protein: CSARVPRHMQYF.

This clonotype occurred many times. V is TRBV29-1 and J is TRBJ2-3; no clear D gene. V was pared by 3 bases and J by 5 bases, with 9 bases between. CDR3 size: 12 residues. Germline V CDR1 and CDR2: SQVTM, ANQGSEA. The CDR3 nucleotides read TGCAGCGTTGAGGGTAGCCAAGATACGCAGTATTTT. It is translated as CSVEGSQDTQYF.

CDR3 sequence: CASSLIGTGSYEQYF. CDR3 coding DNA: TGTGCCAGCAGCTTAATAGGGACAGGGTCATACGAGCAGTACTTC. The chain couples TRBV7-2 to TRBJ2-7; TRBD1 agrees at 9 bases. The CDR3 contains 15 residues. Germline values: CDR1 SGHTA, CDR2 FQGNSA. V trimming: 2 bases; J trimming: 4 bases; junction bases outside the gene matches: 6.

The chain couples TRBV7-9 to TRBJ1-2; no firm D call. This CDR3 has 14 residues. Trimming removed 3 bases from V and 7 bases from J, with 15 bases in between. The germline V gene encodes CDR1 SEHNR and CDR2 FQNEAQ (reference sequence). The CDR3 sequence is CASSLPGQFSGYTF. CDR3 coding DNA: TGTGCCAGCAGCTTGCCGGGCCAATTTAGTGGCTACACCTTC.

This clonotype was observed a few times. The chain combines TRBV10-3 with TRBJ2-1; 7 bases are shared with TRBD2. The trim removed 3 bases at V and 7 bases at J, leaving 12 bases unmatched. The CDR3 consists of 16 residues. From germline, CDR1 is ENHRY and CDR2 SYGVKD. The CDR3 DNA follows: TGTGCCATCAGTGACCCCGGACTAGTAAAGGGGAATGAGCAGTTCTTC. Amino acid sequence: CAISDPGLVKGNEQFF.

This clonotype was detected ten times or more. This sequence joins TRBV20-1 and TRBJ1-2, with D perhaps TRBD1 (6 bases). CDR3 length equals 14 residues. Trimming removed 0 bases from V and 4 bases from J, with 12 bases in between. CDR1 is DFQATT and CDR2 is SNEGSKA in the germline V gene (reference sequence). This CDR3 reads CSARDKGEGYGYTF. The CDR3 DNA is TGCAGTGCTAGAGATAAGGGGGAAGGCTATGGCTACACCTTC.

This clonotype showed up just a few times. This chain uses TRBV5-1 with TRBJ2-3, with D maybe TRBD2 (5 bases). The length of the CDR3 is 15 residues. V shed 2 bases and J shed 1 base, with 11 bases lying between them. Germline assignment: CDR1 SGHRS and CDR2 YFSETQ. CDR3 loop: CASSFQAAGTDTQYF. The DNA for the CDR3 is TGCGCCAGCAGCTTTCAAGCGGCGGGCACAGATACGCAGTATTTT. The entire variable domain, with the rest obtained from reference TRBV5-1 and TRBJ2-3, is as follows: KAGVTQTPRYLIKTRGQQVTLSCSPISGHRSVSWYQQTPGQGLQFLFEYFSETQRNKGNFPGRFSGRQFSNSRSEMNVSTLELGDSALYLCASSFQAAGTDTQYFGPGTRLTVL.

This clonotype was picked up a small number of times. CDR3 residues: CASSPRLDGDEQFF. For the CDR3, the DNA is TGCGCCAGCAGCCCCCGGTTAGATGGGGATGAGCAGTTCTTC. The chain joins TRBV4-1 to TRBJ2-1; D call uncertain. CDR3 size: 14 residues. Germline CDR1 is MGHRA and CDR2 is YSYEKL. Trimming removed 4 bases from V and 8 bases from J, with 15 bases in between.

This clonotype has only a few counts. The V and J genes are TRBV12-3 or TRBV12-4 and TRBJ2-5; TRBD1 aligns across 10 bases. Trimming at V came to 6 bases and at J to 5 bases, leaving 9 bases not matched to a gene. The CDR3 is 15 amino acids. The CDR3 spells CASRVGTGVGETQYF. CDR3 bases: TGTGCCAGCAGAGTTGGGACAGGGGTGGGGGAGACCCAGTACTTC.

This clonotype was detected only a few times. The CDR3 DNA follows: TGTGCCAGCAGATGGGCGGACACCATATATTTT. This translates into CASRWADTIYF. This sequence joins TRBV6-5 and TRBJ1-3, with D uncertain. V lost 6 bases and J 8 bases, leaving 8 bases between the germline ends. The germline CDR1 and CDR2 sequences are MNHEY and SVGAGI. This CDR3 is built from 11 residues.

The chain links TRBV7-2 to TRBJ1-4; no firm D call. This CDR3 is built from 15 residues. In germline, CDR1 is SGHTA, CDR2 FQGNSA. Trimming took off 0 bases at V and 4 bases at J, with 9 bases between the two ends. CDR3 residues: CASSLAVSNNEKLFF. CDR3 nucleotide sequence: TGTGCCAGCAGCTTAGCAGTTAGCAATAATGAAAAACTGTTTTTT. Filled out from reference TRBV7-2 and TRBJ1-4, the complete variable domain reads GAGVSQSPSNKVTEKGKDVELRCDPISGHTALYWYRQSLGQGLEFLIYFQGNSAPDKSGLPSDRFSAERTGGSVSTLTIQRTQQEDSAVYLCASSLAVSNNEKLFFGSGTQLSVL.

This clonotype was seen only a few times. The V gene is TRBV15, the J gene TRBJ2-1, with 7 bases fitting TRBD2. Germline V gene data show CDR1 as LNHNV and CDR2 as YYDKDF (reference sequence). This CDR3 comprises 15 residues. J lost 9 bases, V lost 0 bases, and 8 bases had no gene match. CDR3 nucleotides: TGTGCCACCAGCAGAGATCGGGGGGATGGAAGTGAGCAGTTCTTC. Translating gives CATSRDRGDGSEQFF.

The sample holds many counts of this clonotype. The chain uses TRBV20-1 and TRBJ2-7; tentative D call: TRBD1 (5 bases). CDR1 is DFQATT and CDR2 is SNEGSKA in the germline V gene (reference sequence). This CDR3 contains 13 residues. The V end was cut by 2 bases, the J end by 1 base, with 9 bases between. CDR3 sequence (DNA): TGCAGTGCTAGAACAGGACCGTCCTACGAGCAGTACTTC. Its protein product is CSARTGPSYEQYF.

This clonotype has at least ten counts. This chain joins TRBV20-1 and TRBJ2-3; tentative D call: TRBD1 (6 bases). Germline V CDR1 and CDR2: DFQATT, SNEGSKA (reference sequence). CDR3 length equals 15 residues. The V end was cut by 6 bases, the J end by 0 bases, with 16 bases between. The CDR3 sequence: CSALDSFTSTDTQYF. DNA of the CDR3: TGCAGTGCGCTGGACAGTTTCACTAGCACAGATACGCAGTATTTT.

This clonotype was seen more than once but under ten times. The chain uses TRBV6-1 and TRBJ2-2; TRBD1 is a possible D gene (5 bases). CDR3 length: 15 amino acids. V was clipped by 5 bases and J by 2 bases, with 12 bases between them. Germline loops: CDR1 MNHNS, CDR2 SASEGT. The CDR3 DNA is TGTGCCAGCAGTCAGACAGCCTTTAACACCGGGGAGCTGTTTTTT. The encoded protein is CASSQTAFNTGELFF.

V and J are TRBV3-1 and TRBJ2-6; 9 bases align to TRBD2. The CDR3 has 18 amino acids. Trimming removed 4 bases from V and 0 bases from J; junction bases left unmatched: 7. Germline loops: CDR1 LGHDT, CDR2 YNNKEL (reference sequence). CDR3: CASSRTLAGISGANVLTF. CDR3 DNA sequence: TGTGCCAGCAGCCGGACCCTAGCGGGGATCTCTGGGGCCAACGTCCTGACTTTC.

This clonotype was observed many times. The chain has TRBV4-1 and TRBJ2-2, with a tentative D call TRBD2 (5 bases). Trimming left V 0 bases short and J 1 base short, with 12 bases between. Germline CDR1 MGHRA, CDR2 YSYEKL. There are 17 residues in the CDR3. The CDR3 is CASSQDQRGMNTGELFF. CDR3 coding DNA: TGCGCCAGCAGCCAAGATCAACGGGGAATGAACACCGGGGAGCTGTTTTTT.

The chain is built from TRBV2 and TRBJ1-6, with D unresolved. The germline CDR1 and CDR2 sequences are SNHLY and FYNNEI. Trimming shortened V by 8 bases and J by 6 bases, and 8 bases separated the two germline ends. CDR3 length: 12 amino acids. CDR3 DNA sequence: TGTGCCAGCGGGCAGAGTAATTCACCCCTCCACTTT. Translation gives CASGQSNSPLHF.

A few counts support this clonotype. The chain combines TRBV4-3 with TRBJ2-5; TRBD2 might be the D (6 bases). With 4 bases removed from V and 4 bases from J, the gap between germline ends came to 13 bases. Germline values: CDR1 LGHNA, CDR2 YSLEER. The CDR3 runs 14 residues. The CDR3 spells CASSPDRAGETQYF. The CDR3 DNA reads as TGCGCCAGCAGCCCTGACAGAGCGGGAGAGACCCAGTACTTC.

The chain couples TRBV5-1 to TRBJ1-1; 7 bases agree with TRBD1. J gave up 0 bases and V 4 bases, and 9 bases lay outside the gene matches. CDR1 SGHRS and CDR2 YFSETQ come from the germline V gene. CDR3 length equals 16 residues. CDR3 DNA: TGCGCCAGCAGCCCTGGACAGGTCCCCATGAACACTGAAGCTTTCTTT. Protein product: CASSPGQVPMNTEAFF.

This clonotype was detected ten times or more. The V and J genes are TRBV20-1 and TRBJ2-6, with D possibly TRBD2 on 6 matching bases. V lost 3 bases and J 0 bases, leaving 21 bases between the germline ends. The CDR3 loop spans 19 amino acids. From germline, CDR1 is DFQATT and CDR2 SNEGSKA (reference sequence). The CDR3 DNA is TGCAGTGCTAGCCTCAGGAGGAAGGGACTTGGCTCTGGGGCCAACGTCCTGACTTTC. Translating it yields CSASLRRKGLGSGANVLTF.

The chain recombines TRBV20-1 with TRBJ2-5; the match to TRBD2 covers 8 bases. This CDR3 has 13 amino acids. Per germline, CDR1 DFQATT and CDR2 SNEGSKA (reference sequence). V shed 3 bases and J 2 bases; nucleotides not matched to a gene: 2. The CDR3 coding sequence is TGCAGTGCTAGTAGCGGGGCACAAGAGACCCAGTACTTC. Encoded protein: CSASSGAQETQYF.

This clonotype has ten or more counts. J is TRBJ1-1 and V is TRBV10-3; TRBD1 might be the D (5 bases). The CDR3 totals 15 residues. The germline CDR1 and CDR2 sequences are ENHRY and SYGVKD. Trimming cost V 9 bases and J 0 bases, with 17 bases left between them. CDR3 bases: TGTGCCATAACATCGGGACCCAGTTTGAACACTGAAGCTTTCTTT. It translates to CAITSGPSLNTEAFF.

This clonotype was counted many times. The CDR3 DNA reads TGCAGCGTTGGGGCAGGGAACACCGGGGAGCTGTTTTTT. Translated: CSVGAGNTGELFF. The chain links TRBV29-1 to TRBJ2-2; D gene unclear. Germline V lookup: CDR1 SQVTM, CDR2 ANQGSEA. The CDR3 consists of 13 residues. V lost 4 bases and J lost 1, with 7 bases in between.

The rearrangement joins TRBV5-5 to TRBJ2-3; 8 bases map to TRBD1. V trimming: 3 bases; J trimming: 2 bases; junction bases outside the gene matches: 5. Germline CDR1 is SGHKS and CDR2 is YYEKEE (reference sequence). There are 15 residues in the CDR3. This CDR3 reads CASSYPTGATDTQYF. The CDR3 DNA follows: TGTGCCAGCAGCTATCCGACAGGGGCCACAGATACGCAGTATTTT.

The CDR3 nucleotides are TGTGCCAGCAGAGGTGGGACCGGGGCGAACTATGGCTACACCTTC. Amino acid sequence: CASRGGTGANYGYTF. The gene calls are TRBV6-5 and TRBJ1-2; a weak D match, TRBD1 (5 bases). The CDR3 runs 15 residues. Germline-derived CDR1 and CDR2 are MNHEY and SVGAGI. Trimming left V 6 bases short and J 2 bases short, with 16 bases between.

This clonotype was counted a few times. The rearrangement uses TRBV18 and TRBJ2-7; a possible D gene is TRBD2 (5 bases). Trimming shortened V by 6 bases and J by 3 bases, and 15 bases separated the two germline ends. This CDR3 region has 14 residues. Germline values: CDR1 KGHSH, CDR2 LQKENI. The CDR3 loop is CASSIAGGGYEQYV. CDR3 nucleotide sequence: TGTGCCAGCTCCATCGCGGGCGGCGGCTACGAGCAGTACGTC.

This clonotype was detected only a few times. The J gene is TRBJ2-5, the V gene TRBV29-1; D unclear. In germline, CDR1 is SQVTM, CDR2 ANQGSEA. The CDR3 runs 14 residues. V shed 3 bases and J shed 6 bases, with 17 bases lying between them. CDR3 residues: CSVEGSSPKKTQYF. CDR3 DNA sequence: TGCAGCGTTGAGGGCAGTTCCCCCAAGAAGACCCAGTACTTC. The full variable domain, with the rest looked up from reference TRBV29-1 and TRBJ2-5, is SAVISQKPSRDICQRGTSLTIQCQVDSQVTMMFWYRQQPGQSLTLIATANQGSEATYESGFVIDKFPISRPNLTFSTLTVSNMSPEDSSIYLCSVEGSSPKKTQYFGPGTRLLVL.

This clonotype was seen more than once but under ten times. The rearrangement joins TRBV6-2 or TRBV6-3 to TRBJ1-2, with 7 bases that match TRBD1. The V and J ends lost 2 bases and 3 bases, in that order; junction bases with no gene match: 3. Germline CDR1 and CDR2: MNHEY and SVGEGT. This CDR3 region has 14 residues. DNA of the CDR3: TGTGCCAGCAGTTACAGGGGGCAGGACTATGGCTACACCTTC. This sequence encodes CASSYRGQDYGYTF.